This passage covers 18 T cell receptor beta chains from one sample sequenced in a study of cytomegalovirus exposure and HLA in healthy donors. Clones were sequenced by immunoSEQ multiplex PCR, and TCRdb holds only the in-frame ones, with some missing. The sample includes a few hundred thousand clones, 75% to 95% of them seen just once. Sample: PBMCs. The receptors stem from a woman aged 18-29 years in good health and CMV-seronegative.

The V and J genes are TRBV27 and TRBJ1-2, with D maybe TRBD1 (5 bases). Germline V CDR1 and CDR2: MNHEY, SMNVEV (reference sequence). This CDR3 is 13 amino acids long. The V end was cut by 6 bases, the J end by 0 bases, with 8 bases between. For the CDR3, the DNA is TGTGCCAGCAGCTGGGACTCTAACTATGGCTACACCTTC. Its translation: CASSWDSNYGYTF.

This clone occurred once. The chain couples TRBV25-1 to TRBJ2-1, with 8 bases aligning to TRBD2. This CDR3 is built from 13 residues. CDR1 is MGHDK and CDR2 is SYGVNS in the germline V gene. V lost 10 bases, J lost 7 bases, and 9 bases stayed unmatched. The CDR3 region has the DNA TGTGCCACCTCGGGACTAGTTTCTAATGAGCAGTTCTTC. This translates into CATSGLVSNEQFF.

The chain joins TRBV6-5 to TRBJ2-7, with 7 positions matching TRBD1. Germline V gene data show CDR1 as MNHEY and CDR2 as SVGAGI. Trimming at V came to 2 bases and at J to 4 bases, leaving 5 bases not matched to a gene. CDR3 length: 14 residues. Written as DNA, the CDR3 is TGTGCCAGCAGTTACAAGGAGACAGGGTACGAGCAGTACTTC. This codes for CASSYKETGYEQYF.

This clone was recorded once. The V call is TRBV7-9, the J call TRBJ2-7; possible D gene TRBD2, 5 bases. Looked up from germline, CDR1 is SEHNR and CDR2 is FQNEAQ (reference sequence). CDR3 length: 14 residues. Trimming shortened V by 7 bases and J by 2 bases, and 15 bases separated the two germline ends. CDR3 in amino acids: CASKGEGVAYEQYF. CDR3 DNA: TGTGCCAGCAAAGGCGAGGGAGTCGCCTACGAGCAGTACTTC.

The CDR3 DNA sequence: TGCGCCAGCAGCTTACCGGGACAGTATGAAGCTTTCTTT. Encoded protein: CASSLPGQYEAFF. J is TRBJ1-1 and V is TRBV5-1; 7 bases line up with TRBD1. Germline V CDR1 and CDR2: SGHRS, YFSETQ. This CDR3 has 13 residues. V lost 2 bases to trimming and J lost 7 bases; unmatched junction nucleotides: 5.

The rearrangement uses TRBV27 and TRBJ2-7; 13 bases are a match to TRBD2. J gave up 0 bases and V 4 bases, and 9 bases lay outside the gene matches. In germline, CDR1 is MNHEY, CDR2 SMNVEV (reference sequence). There are 18 residues in the CDR3. For the CDR3, the DNA is TGTGCCAGCAGTTCGAAAGGACTAGCGGGAGTTACCTCCTACGAGCAGTACTTC. Encoded protein: CASSSKGLAGVTSYEQYF.

J is TRBJ2-2 and V is TRBV11-3, with D tentatively TRBD1 (6 bases). Trimming removed 0 bases from V and 6 bases from J, with 17 bases in between. The CDR3 runs 17 residues. Germline values: CDR1 SGHNT, CDR2 YENEEA. The CDR3 nucleotides read TGTGCCAGCAGCTTAGACAGGGCAGGGGCGGAACCCGGGGAGCTGTTTTTT. As protein: CASSLDRAGAEPGELFF.

The chain couples TRBV7-9 to TRBJ2-7, with 9 bases matching TRBD1. The CDR3 runs to 16 residues. The V gene end was trimmed by 5 bases and the J gene end by 5 bases; junction bases not matched to a gene: 13. Germline-derived CDR1 and CDR2 are SEHNR and FQNEAQ (reference sequence). The CDR3 sequence: CASSPTPGTGINEQYF. Written as DNA, the CDR3 is TGTGCCAGCAGCCCCACCCCCGGGACAGGGATTAACGAGCAGTACTTC. The variable domain in full, with the rest retrieved from reference TRBV7-9 and TRBJ2-7, is DTGVSQNPRHKITKRGQNVTFRCDPISEHNRLYWYRQTLGQGPEFLTYFQNEAQLEKSRLLSDRFSAERPKGSFSTLEIQRTEQGDSAMYLCASSPTPGTGINEQYFGPGTRLTVT.

With respect to this clone: The junction does not match germline at one end; this may be a read error. V and J are TRBV10-1 and TRBJ1-2; TRBD1 is a possible D gene (6 bases). Germline CDR1 WNHNN, CDR2 SYGVQD (reference sequence). CDR3 length: 13 residues. The CDR3 sequence: CASSEGQGTQRRF. For the CDR3, the DNA is TGCGCCAGCAGTGAGGGCCAGGGGACCCAGAGGCGCTTC.

This clone has a handful of counts. CDR3 bases: TGTGCCAGCAGCGCCTTACCCGGGACAGGGGTCGATGGCTACACCTTC. Residues: CASSALPGTGVDGYTF. This chain connects TRBV7-2 to TRBJ1-2; 10 bases are a match to TRBD1. CDR3 length: 16 amino acids. Germline V CDR1 and CDR2: SGHTA, FQGNSA. J gave up 6 bases and V 5 bases, and 12 bases lay outside the gene matches.

The gene calls are TRBV5-1 and TRBJ2-1; possible D gene TRBD2, 5 bases. From germline, CDR1 is SGHRS and CDR2 YFSETQ. The CDR3 consists of 14 residues. The V gene lost 0 bases and the J gene lost 4 bases, with 8 bases spanning the gap. CDR3 sequence: CASSLGGKYNEQFF. CDR3 in DNA: TGCGCCAGCAGCTTGGGAGGGAAATACAATGAGCAGTTCTTC.

This clone was detected only a few times. The V gene is TRBV6-5, the J gene TRBJ1-2, with D perhaps matching TRBD1 (6 bases). Germline values: CDR1 MNHEY, CDR2 SVGAGI. Trimming pared 10 bases from V and 1 base from J, leaving 13 bases between. This CDR3 is 13 amino acids long. CDR3 sequence (DNA): TGTGCCACACAGGGCGGTGGTAACTATGGCTACACCTTC. Translation gives CATQGGGNYGYTF.

The chain's CDR3 is CASSESRAMNTEAFF. Here the CDR3 DNA reads TGTGCCAGCAGTGAATCGCGTGCCATGAACACTGAAGCTTTCTTT. The chain links TRBV6-1 to TRBJ1-1; D is undetermined. CDR1 is MNHNS and CDR2 is SASEGT in the germline V gene. The CDR3 loop spans 15 amino acids. With 2 bases removed from V and 0 bases from J, the gap between germline ends came to 10 bases.

The rearrangement links TRBV9 to TRBJ1-5, with D possibly being TRBD1 (5 bases). The germline CDR1 and CDR2 sequences are SGDLS and YYNGEE. V was trimmed by 0 bases and J by 2 bases, leaving 9 bases between them. This CDR3 region has 15 residues. CDR3 residues: CASSVDWGGNQPQHF. In nucleotides, the CDR3 is TGTGCCAGCAGCGTAGATTGGGGCGGCAATCAGCCCCAGCATTTT.

The chain couples TRBV5-1 to TRBJ2-7, with TRBD1 matching over 8 bases. The CDR3 length is 14 residues. With V trimmed by 0 bases and J by 6 bases, 5 bases remained unmatched. Per germline, CDR1 SGHRS and CDR2 YFSETQ. CDR3 nucleotide sequence: TGCGCCAGCAGCTTGGGACAGGGGTGGCGCGAGCAGTACTTC. Its protein product is CASSLGQGWREQYF.

This rearrangement joins TRBV7-6 to TRBJ2-7; 8 positions match TRBD1. V shed 1 base and J 6 bases; nucleotides not matched to a gene: 5. The CDR3 length is 14 residues. The germline V gene has CDR1 SGHVS and CDR2 FNYEAQ. For the CDR3, the DNA is TGTGCCAGCAGCTTAGAGACAGGGGCCGGCGAGCAGTACTTC. It is translated as CASSLETGAGEQYF.

The V gene is TRBV5-4, the J gene TRBJ2-3, with 11 bases aligning to TRBD2. Losses at the gene ends were 4 bases for V and 7 bases for J; bases not matched to a gene: 8. Germline values: CDR1 SGHNT, CDR2 YYREEE (reference sequence). The CDR3 covers 15 residues. The CDR3 DNA follows: TGTGCCAGCAGCGCGACTAGCGGGAAGTTGAATACGCAGTATTTT. It is translated as CASSATSGKLNTQYF.

This sequence joins TRBV7-9 and TRBJ1-1; 11 positions agree with TRBD1. V shed 5 bases and J 6 bases; nucleotides not matched to a gene: 5. From germline, CDR1 is SEHNR and CDR2 FQNEAQ (reference sequence). The CDR3 contains 14 residues. CDR3 sequence: CASSPGTGGSEAFF. CDR3 DNA: TGTGCCAGCAGCCCTGGGACAGGGGGATCTGAAGCTTTCTTT.